These 20 T cell receptor beta chains share one sample of origin, sequenced in a study of vaccination and CD4 T cells after COVID-19. Their recognized antigens are unknown. Oncomine TCR Beta short-read sequencing was applied to DNA from cultured CD4+ T cells. TCRdb processed the PCR reads anew with MiXCR; each CDR3 protein has one entry. The data show about 6,700 distinct CDR3 sequences, roughly 36% seen once. Treatment indicated: roughly 11-day PBMC culture with coronavirus spike peptide pools or control peptides (ViraFEST assay). CD4+ T cells that came from the unexposed donor were collected before the COVID-19 pandemic (2011-2018). The sample was CD4+ T cells from blood, cultured in vitro. These receptor sequences come from a human donor in good health.

This rearrangement joins TRBV5-1 to TRBJ2-2; the match to TRBD1 covers 11 bases. The CDR3 length is 15 residues. The V and J ends lost 3 bases and 4 bases, in that order; junction bases with no gene match: 2. CDR1 and CDR2 from the germline V gene are SGHRS and YFSETQ. DNA of the CDR3: TGCGCCAGCAGCTGGGGGACAGGGGGCACCGGGGAGCTGTTTTTT. It yields the protein CASSWGTGGTGELFF.

The rearrangement joins TRBV27 to TRBJ2-3; the match to TRBD2 covers 7 bases. Germline trimming cut 5 bases from V and 6 bases from J; bases unmatched to any gene: 11. The CDR3 runs to 15 residues. CDR1 and CDR2 from the germline V gene are MNHEY and SMNVEV (reference sequence). CDR3 sequence: CASSPSSGGSDTQYF. In DNA form, the CDR3 reads TGTGCCAGCAGTCCTTCTAGCGGCGGCTCCGATACGCAGTATTTT.

The rearrangement uses TRBV2 and TRBJ2-7, with D possibly TRBD2 on 5 matching bases. CDR1 is SNHLY, CDR2 FYNNEI, per germline. The CDR3 is 12 amino acids. Between the trimmed V and J ends, which lost 2 bases and 9 bases, there was a span of 11 bases. The CDR3, as DNA: TGTGCCAGCAGTGAACAAGCGGTTGGGCAGTACTTC. This gives the protein CASSEQAVGQYF.

This chain uses TRBV7-6 with TRBJ2-3; TRBD2 matches 15 bases. V shed 5 bases and J 0 bases; nucleotides not matched to a gene: 12. Looked up from germline, CDR1 is SGHVS and CDR2 is FNYEAQ. The CDR3 length is 20 residues. CDR3 nucleotides: TGTGCCAGCAGCCCCCGAGCGGGACTAGCGGGGGGTACTAGCACAGATACGCAGTATTTT. This gives the protein CASSPRAGLAGGTSTDTQYF.

This clonotype was seen only a few times. This chain links TRBV11-2 with TRBJ2-2; D gene ambiguous. Germline V gives CDR1 SGHAT, CDR2 FQNNGV. Deletions cut 3 bases from V and 0 bases from J, with 11 bases between. The CDR3 is made up of 16 amino acids. As DNA, the CDR3 is TGTGCCAGCAGCTTTGTCGGCACCGCGAACACCGGGGAGCTGTTTTTT. This gives the protein CASSFVGTANTGELFF.

This chain connects TRBV20-1 to TRBJ1-2; D is unclear. V lost 3 bases and J 0 bases, leaving 8 bases between the germline ends. Germline-derived CDR1 and CDR2 are DFQATT and SNEGSKA (reference sequence). The CDR3 covers 13 residues. CDR3 nucleotide sequence: TGCAGTGCTAGCCAGCAACCTAACTATGGCTACACCTTC. Translation gives CSASQQPNYGYTF.

This clonotype was detected only a few times. This sequence joins TRBV20-1 and TRBJ2-5; 10 positions agree with TRBD2. This CDR3 comprises 14 residues. Trimming cost V 5 bases and J 5 bases; bases outside gene matches: 8. CDR1 DFQATT and CDR2 SNEGSKA come from the germline V gene (reference sequence). CDR3 in amino acids: CSAGRLAGFETQYF. CDR3 in DNA: TGCAGTGCTGGGCGACTAGCGGGTTTCGAGACCCAGTACTTC.

This clonotype was detected a few times. This chain uses TRBV7-2 with TRBJ2-2; D is uncertain. V lost 1 base to trimming and J lost 6 bases, with 6 bases between them. The CDR3 is 13 residues long. CDR1 is SGHTA, CDR2 FQGNSA, per germline. The CDR3 nucleotides are TGTGCCAGCAGCTTAGTGGGTTCCGGGGAGCTGTTTTTT. Residues: CASSLVGSGELFF.

This clonotype was picked up a small number of times. The V and J genes are TRBV7-9 and TRBJ1-2; D is unresolved. V was trimmed by 7 bases and J by 0 bases, leaving 12 bases between them. The CDR3 runs 14 residues. The germline V gene has CDR1 SEHNR and CDR2 FQNEAQ (reference sequence). CDR3: CASNSGSSNYGYTF. CDR3 DNA: TGTGCCAGCAACTCCGGGTCCTCTAACTATGGCTACACCTTC.

This clonotype was seen a few times. This chain uses TRBV27 with TRBJ2-7; 10 positions match TRBD1. Germline assignment: CDR1 MNHEY and CDR2 SMNVEV (reference sequence). The junction had 12 bases not matched to a gene; V was cut back by 8 bases and J by 5 bases. This CDR3 region has 15 residues. CDR3 protein: CASRPVPGQGHEQYF. The CDR3 nucleotides are TGTGCCAGCCGTCCAGTCCCGGGACAGGGGCACGAGCAGTACTTC.

The chain couples TRBV4-2 to TRBJ1-4; 7 bases map to TRBD1. After removal of 5 bases from V and 8 bases from J, the junction contained 8 bases not matched to a gene. Germline assignment: CDR1 LGHNA and CDR2 YNFKEQ. The CDR3 consists of 14 residues. This chain's CDR3 is CASSTRQGNEKLFF. CDR3 in DNA: TGTGCCAGCAGCACTCGACAGGGAAACGAAAAACTGTTTTTT.

This sequence joins TRBV10-3 and TRBJ1-2, with D maybe TRBD1 (5 bases). The CDR3 has 15 amino acids. V was shortened by 2 bases and J by 8 bases, with 18 bases between the two germline ends. CDR1 is ENHRY, CDR2 SYGVKD, per germline. The CDR3 coding sequence is TGTGCCATCAGTGAGCAGGGCTGGAGCTGGGACGGCTACACCTTC. It translates to CAISEQGWSWDGYTF.

J is TRBJ1-2 and V is TRBV5-4, with D perhaps matching TRBD1 (6 bases). The CDR3 extends over 13 amino acids. V lost 3 bases and J 2 bases, leaving 8 bases between the germline ends. Germline V lookup: CDR1 SGHNT, CDR2 YYREEE (reference sequence). The CDR3 DNA reads TGTGCCAGCAGCTCAACAGGGAACTATGGCTACACCTTC. Translating it yields CASSSTGNYGYTF.

This clonotype was seen a handful of times. The chain recombines TRBV7-9 with TRBJ1-2; D uncertain. The germline V gene encodes CDR1 SEHNR and CDR2 FQNEAQ (reference sequence). This CDR3 contains 12 residues. V was cut by 5 bases and J by 4 bases, with 8 bases left in between. In DNA form, the CDR3 reads TGTGCCAGCAGCCCCGGTGGCTATGGCTACACCTTC. This sequence encodes CASSPGGYGYTF.

Comments on this clonotype: At one boundary the junction diverges from the germline segment, which might be a read error. V and J are TRBV7-8 and TRBJ1-2; the match to TRBD1 covers 9 bases. The length of the CDR3 is 14 residues. Germline V gene lookup returns CDR1 SGHVS and CDR2 FQNEAQ. CDR3 nucleotide sequence: TGTGCCAGCAGCCTAGCGGACAGGGGCTATGGCTACACCTTC. Encoded protein: CASSLADRGYGYTF.

The chain employs TRBV20-1 and TRBJ2-1; 12 bases match TRBD2. The CDR3 contains 21 residues. Per germline, CDR1 DFQATT and CDR2 SNEGSKA (reference sequence). With 0 bases clipped from V and 2 bases from J, the junction kept 17 bases outside the gene matches. The CDR3 region has the DNA TGCAGTGCTAGAGATGCCGTTTCTAGCGGGGGGGCGGAGGGAACCTACAATGAGCAGTTCTTC. Translated, it gives CSARDAVSSGGAEGTYNEQFF.

In its sample, this clonotype was seen a few times. This chain connects TRBV12-3 or TRBV12-4 to TRBJ2-5, with D possibly matching TRBD1 (6 bases). The length of the CDR3 is 14 residues. Trimming shortened V by 1 base and J by 4 bases, and 10 bases separated the two germline ends. The CDR3: CASSLGGRGETQYF. In DNA, the CDR3 is TGTGCCAGCAGTTTAGGGGGCAGGGGAGAGACCCAGTACTTC.

There are a few counts of this clonotype. The V call is TRBV6-1, the J call TRBJ1-6; D is unclear. V lost 7 bases and J 7 bases, leaving 14 bases between the germline ends. The germline V gene encodes CDR1 MNHNS and CDR2 SASEGT. The CDR3 sequence is 14 residues long. CDR3 nucleotide sequence: TGTGCCAGCACCCCGAAGCCCCCAAATTCACCCCTCCACTTT. Translated, it gives CASTPKPPNSPLHF.

This chain joins TRBV6-2 or TRBV6-3 and TRBJ1-1, with 11 bases fitting TRBD1. The ends lost 6 bases at V and 0 bases at J; junction bases unmatched: 6. The CDR3 totals 16 residues. Germline loops: CDR1 MNHEY, CDR2 SVGEGT. CDR3 bases: TGTGCCAGCAGCCCTGGACAGGGGGCGATGAACACTGAAGCTTTCTTT. Amino acids: CASSPGQGAMNTEAFF.

The chain's CDR3 is CASSLRGREASGTEAFF. The CDR3 DNA sequence: TGTGCCAGCAGCTTAAGGGGGCGCGAAGCATCGGGCACTGAAGCTTTCTTT. This chain links TRBV11-2 with TRBJ1-1, with 7 bases fitting TRBD1. V shed 2 bases and J 4 bases; nucleotides not matched to a gene: 13. The V gene's germline CDR1 is SGHAT and CDR2 FQNNGV. CDR3 size: 17 residues.